This TCR beta chain was captured by sequencing in a study of molecular identifiers for immune sequencing clone quantification. Study summary: Replicates split RNA from approximately 22,000 or 94,000 naive CD8 cells five ways, and the researchers sequenced four portions. Findings and limits, study-wide: Reports indicate spiked Jurkat TCR RNA from one cell could be found among around 970,000 naive cells. Clones that had above 20 RNA copies took up over 99% of effector molecules but under 1% in naive cells.

CDR3 length: 12 residues. Trimming left V 3 bases short and J 7 bases short, with 12 bases between. CDR1 SQVTM and CDR2 ANQGSEA come from the germline V gene. Preparation methods for the bulk TCR libraries were those previously described, with listed TCR primers. TCRdb used MiXCR to reprocess the PCR reads, holding one entry per CDR3 protein. The sample has fewer than 45,000 distinct CDR3 sequences, over 15% seen once. This clonotype was seen ten or more times. Antigen specificity is unknown. The sequenced material came from naive CD8+ T cells from blood, with Jurkat cell RNA spiked in. Subset meaning: FACS-sorted CD8+CD4-CCR7+CD45RA+ naive T cells. The chain joins TRBV29-1 to TRBJ1-1; D is uncertain. This sequence originates from a human donor in good health. Some libraries in this study had Jurkat cell RNA spiked in. The CDR3 nucleotides read TGCAGCGTTGAGAATGGAAGGCTTGAAGCTTTCTTT. Translation gives CSVENGRLEAFF.